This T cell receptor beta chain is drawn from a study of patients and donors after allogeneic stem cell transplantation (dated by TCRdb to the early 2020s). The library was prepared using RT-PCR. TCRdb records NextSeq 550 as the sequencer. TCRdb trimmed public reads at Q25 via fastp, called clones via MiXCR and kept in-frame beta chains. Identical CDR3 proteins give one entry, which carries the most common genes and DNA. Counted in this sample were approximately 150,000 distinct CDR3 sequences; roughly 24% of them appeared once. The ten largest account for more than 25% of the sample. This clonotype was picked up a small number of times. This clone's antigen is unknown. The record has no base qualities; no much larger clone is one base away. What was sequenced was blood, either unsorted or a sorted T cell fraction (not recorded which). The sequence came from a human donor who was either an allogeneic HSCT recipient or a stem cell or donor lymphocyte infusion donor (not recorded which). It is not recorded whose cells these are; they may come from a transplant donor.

For the CDR3, the sequence is CSVLQGEGTEAFF. The sequence in DNA is TGCAGCGTCCTACAGGGGGAGGGAACTGAAGCTTTCTTT. Rearrangement joined TRBV29-1 to TRBJ1-1, and TRBD1 aligns with 8 junction nucleotides. CDR1 is given as SQVTM and CDR2 as ANQGSEA, both from the germline V gene. Compared with germline, V lacks 6 bases and J lacks 5 bases; bases without a gene match: 8. From the cysteine through the phenylalanine, the CDR3 covers 13 amino acids. CDR3 DNA only is kept here, 39 bases in frame from base 1.